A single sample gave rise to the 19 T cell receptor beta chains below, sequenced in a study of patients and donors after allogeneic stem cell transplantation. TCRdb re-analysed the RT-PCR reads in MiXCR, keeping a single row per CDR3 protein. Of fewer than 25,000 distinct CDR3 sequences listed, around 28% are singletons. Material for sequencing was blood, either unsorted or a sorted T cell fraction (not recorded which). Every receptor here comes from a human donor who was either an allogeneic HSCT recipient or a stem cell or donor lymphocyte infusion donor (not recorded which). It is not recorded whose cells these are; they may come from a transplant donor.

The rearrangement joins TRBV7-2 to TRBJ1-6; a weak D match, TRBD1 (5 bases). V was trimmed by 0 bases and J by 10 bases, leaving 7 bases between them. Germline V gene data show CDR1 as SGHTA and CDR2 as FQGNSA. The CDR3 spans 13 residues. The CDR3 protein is CASSLAGESPLHF. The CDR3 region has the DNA TGTGCCAGCAGCTTAGCGGGGGAATCACCCCTCCACTTT.

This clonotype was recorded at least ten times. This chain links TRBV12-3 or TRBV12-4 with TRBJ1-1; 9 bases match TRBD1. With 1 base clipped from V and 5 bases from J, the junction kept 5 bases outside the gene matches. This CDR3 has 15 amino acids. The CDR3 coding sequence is TGTGCCAGCAGTTTAGAAGGACAGGGGAGGACTGAAGCTTTCTTT. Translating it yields CASSLEGQGRTEAFF.

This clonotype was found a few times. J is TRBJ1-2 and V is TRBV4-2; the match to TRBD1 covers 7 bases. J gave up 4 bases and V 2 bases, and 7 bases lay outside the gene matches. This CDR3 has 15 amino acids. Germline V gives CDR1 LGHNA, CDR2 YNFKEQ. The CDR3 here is CASSQPGQLGYGYTF. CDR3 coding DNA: TGTGCCAGCAGCCAACCGGGACAGCTGGGCTATGGCTACACCTTC.

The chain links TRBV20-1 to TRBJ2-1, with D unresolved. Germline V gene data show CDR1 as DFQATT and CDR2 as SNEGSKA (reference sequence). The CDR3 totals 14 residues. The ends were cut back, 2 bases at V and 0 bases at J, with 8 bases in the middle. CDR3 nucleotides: TGCAGTGCTAGACCCCGGAGCTCCTACAATGAGCAGTTCTTC. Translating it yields CSARPRSSYNEQFF.

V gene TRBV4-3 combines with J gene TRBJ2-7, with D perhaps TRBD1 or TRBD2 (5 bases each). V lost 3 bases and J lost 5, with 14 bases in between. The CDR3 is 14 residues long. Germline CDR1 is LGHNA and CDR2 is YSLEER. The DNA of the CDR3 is TGCGCCAGCAGCCATGGGTGGGGACCCGACGAGCAGTACTTC. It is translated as CASSHGWGPDEQYF.

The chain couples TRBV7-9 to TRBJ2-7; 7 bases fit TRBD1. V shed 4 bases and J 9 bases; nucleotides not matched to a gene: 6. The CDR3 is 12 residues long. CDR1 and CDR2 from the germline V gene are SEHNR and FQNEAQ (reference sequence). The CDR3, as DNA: TGTGCCAGCAGCTACCGGGACAGCGGGCAGTACGTC. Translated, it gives CASSYRDSGQYV.

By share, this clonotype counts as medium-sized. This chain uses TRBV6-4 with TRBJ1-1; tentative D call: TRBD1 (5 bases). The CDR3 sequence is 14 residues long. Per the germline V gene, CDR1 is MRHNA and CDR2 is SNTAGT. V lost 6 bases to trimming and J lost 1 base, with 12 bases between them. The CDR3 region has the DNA TGTGCCAGCAGCCCCTCCCAGGGGAACACTGAAGCTTTCTTT. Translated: CASSPSQGNTEAFF.

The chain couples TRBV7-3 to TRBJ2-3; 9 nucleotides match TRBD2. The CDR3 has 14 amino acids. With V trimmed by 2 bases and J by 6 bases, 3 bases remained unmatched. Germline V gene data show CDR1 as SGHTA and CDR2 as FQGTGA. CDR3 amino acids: CASSLGLASDTQYF. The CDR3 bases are TGTGCCAGCAGCTTAGGACTAGCGTCGGATACGCAGTATTTT.

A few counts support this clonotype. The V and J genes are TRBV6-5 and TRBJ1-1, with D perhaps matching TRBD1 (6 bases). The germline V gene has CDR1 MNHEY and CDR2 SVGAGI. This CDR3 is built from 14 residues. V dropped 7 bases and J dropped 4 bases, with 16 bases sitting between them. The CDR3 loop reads CASNRGGSGTEAFF. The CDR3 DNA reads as TGTGCCAGCAACCGAGGGGGGTCGGGCACTGAAGCTTTCTTT.

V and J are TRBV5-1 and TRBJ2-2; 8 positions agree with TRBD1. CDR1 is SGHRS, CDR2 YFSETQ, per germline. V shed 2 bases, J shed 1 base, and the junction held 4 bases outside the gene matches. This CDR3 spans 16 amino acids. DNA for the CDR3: TGCGCCAGCAGCTTTAGGACAGGGAGGAACACCGGGGAGCTGTTTTTT. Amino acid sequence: CASSFRTGRNTGELFF.

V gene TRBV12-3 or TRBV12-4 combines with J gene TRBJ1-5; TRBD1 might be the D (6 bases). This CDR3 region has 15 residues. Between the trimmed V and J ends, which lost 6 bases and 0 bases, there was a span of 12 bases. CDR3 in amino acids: CASSWTVNSNQPQHF. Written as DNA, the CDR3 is TGTGCCAGCAGCTGGACAGTAAATAGCAATCAGCCCCAGCATTTT.

In nucleotides, the CDR3 is TGTGCCAGCGGGACGAGCGGTTCTAACACTGAAGCTTTCTTT. Amino acid sequence: CASGTSGSNTEAFF. The rearrangement joins TRBV7-9 to TRBJ1-1; perhaps TRBD1 as D (5 bases). The germline CDR1 and CDR2 sequences are SEHNR and FQNEAQ (reference sequence). The CDR3 is 14 residues long. Trimming left V 8 bases short and J 2 bases short, with 15 bases between.

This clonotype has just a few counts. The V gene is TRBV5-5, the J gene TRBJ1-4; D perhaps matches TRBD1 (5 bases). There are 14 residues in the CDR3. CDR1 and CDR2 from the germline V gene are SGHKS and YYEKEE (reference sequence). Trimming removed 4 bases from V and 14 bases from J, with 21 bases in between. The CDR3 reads CASSLQGPKSHLFF. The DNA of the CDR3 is TGTGCCAGCAGCCTCCAGGGTCCCAAAAGTCATCTGTTTTTT.

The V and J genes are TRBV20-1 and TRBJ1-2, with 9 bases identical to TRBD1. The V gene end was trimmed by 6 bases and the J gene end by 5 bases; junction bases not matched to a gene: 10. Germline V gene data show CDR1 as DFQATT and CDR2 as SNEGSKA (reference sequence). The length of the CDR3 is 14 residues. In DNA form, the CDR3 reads TGCAGTGCCCATAGGGGACAGGGAGAATATGGCTACACCTTC. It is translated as CSAHRGQGEYGYTF.

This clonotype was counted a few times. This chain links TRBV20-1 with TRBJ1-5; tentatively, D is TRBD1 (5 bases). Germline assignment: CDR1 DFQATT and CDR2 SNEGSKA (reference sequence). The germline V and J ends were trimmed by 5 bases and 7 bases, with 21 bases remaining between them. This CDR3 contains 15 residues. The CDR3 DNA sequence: TGCAGTGCTCCGATAGGGGCGCGTTATTTGCAGCCCCAGCATTTT. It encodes CSAPIGARYLQPQHF.

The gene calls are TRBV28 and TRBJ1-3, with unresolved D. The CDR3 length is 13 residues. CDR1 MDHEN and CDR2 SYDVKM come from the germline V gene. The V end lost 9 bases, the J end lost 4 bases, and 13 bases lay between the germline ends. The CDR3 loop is CASTQEAGNTIYF. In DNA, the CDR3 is TGTGCCAGTACTCAGGAGGCGGGAAACACCATATATTTT.

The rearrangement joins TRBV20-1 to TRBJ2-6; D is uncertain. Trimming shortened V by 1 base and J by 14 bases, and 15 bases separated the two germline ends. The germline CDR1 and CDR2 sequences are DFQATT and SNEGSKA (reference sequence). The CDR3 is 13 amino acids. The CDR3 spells CSARAGRPELLTF. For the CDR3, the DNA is TGCAGTGCTAGAGCCGGACGTCCGGAACTCCTGACTTTC.

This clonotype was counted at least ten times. CDR3 sequence reads: CSVDPGSTEAFF. The CDR3, as DNA: TGCAGCGTTGACCCAGGGAGCACTGAAGCTTTCTTT. The chain couples TRBV29-1 to TRBJ1-1; TRBD1 might be the D (5 bases). CDR1 is SQVTM, CDR2 ANQGSEA, per germline. Trimming took 3 bases from V and 4 from J, leaving 9 bases between them. The CDR3 covers 12 residues.

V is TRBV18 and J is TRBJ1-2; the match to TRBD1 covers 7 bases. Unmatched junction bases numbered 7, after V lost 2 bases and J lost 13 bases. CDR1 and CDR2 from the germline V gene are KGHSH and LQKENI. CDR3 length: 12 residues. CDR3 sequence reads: CASSPRGQLGTF. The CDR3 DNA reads TGTGCCAGCTCACCAAGGGGGCAATTGGGCACCTTC.